Listed here is a single T cell receptor beta chain. Investigators excluded patients with uncontrolled infection, other autoimmune disease, pregnancy or lactation. Clinical symptoms, serum thyroxine, TRAb, thyroid ultrasound and orbital computed tomography established diagnosis. Isolation of PBMCs was performed on roughly 9 ml fresh peripheral blood. These data come from a study of T cells in Graves' hyperthyroidism and ophthalmopathy. CDR3 length: 16 amino acids. V was shortened by 0 bases and J by 5 bases, with 15 bases between the two germline ends. CDR1 is SGHRS and CDR2 is YFSETQ in the germline V gene. Amplified TCR beta CDR3 regions derived from RNA transcripts. With the HTBI primer set, the TCR CDR3 went through a first round of RT-PCR. From the multiplex PCR reads, TCRdb called clonotypes with MiXCR, one entry per CDR3 protein. The profile covers hundreds of thousands of distinct CDR3 sequences, with under 25% appearing a single time and under 35% taken by the ten largest.

The sample consisted of blood. This clonotype originated in a man aged 25 to 45 with Graves' ophthalmopathy. V and J are TRBV5-1 and TRBJ2-1; D possibly corresponds to TRBD2 (5 bases). The CDR3, as DNA: TGCGCCAGCAGCTTGGAACAGACCACTAGGGACAATGAGCAGTTCTTC. Protein sequence: CASSLEQTTRDNEQFF.